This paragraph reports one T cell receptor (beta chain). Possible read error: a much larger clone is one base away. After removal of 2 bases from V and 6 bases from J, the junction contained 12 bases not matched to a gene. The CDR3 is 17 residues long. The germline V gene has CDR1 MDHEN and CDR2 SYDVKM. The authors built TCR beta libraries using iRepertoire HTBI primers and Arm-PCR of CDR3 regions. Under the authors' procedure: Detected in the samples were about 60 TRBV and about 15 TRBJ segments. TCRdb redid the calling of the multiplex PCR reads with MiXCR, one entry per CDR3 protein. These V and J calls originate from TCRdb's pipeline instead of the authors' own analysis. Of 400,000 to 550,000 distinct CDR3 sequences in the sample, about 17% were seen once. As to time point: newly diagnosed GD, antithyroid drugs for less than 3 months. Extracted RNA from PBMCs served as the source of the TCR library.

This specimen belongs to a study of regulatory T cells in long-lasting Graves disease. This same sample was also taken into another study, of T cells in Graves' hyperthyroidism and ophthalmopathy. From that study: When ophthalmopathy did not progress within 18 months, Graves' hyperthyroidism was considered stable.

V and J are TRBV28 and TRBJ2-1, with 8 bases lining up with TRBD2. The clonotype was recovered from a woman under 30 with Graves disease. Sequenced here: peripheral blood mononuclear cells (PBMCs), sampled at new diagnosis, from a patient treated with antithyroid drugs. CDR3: CASSLLSPGLGSNEQFF. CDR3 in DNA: TGTGCCAGCAGTTTACTAAGCCCGGGACTAGGAAGCAATGAGCAGTTCTTC.